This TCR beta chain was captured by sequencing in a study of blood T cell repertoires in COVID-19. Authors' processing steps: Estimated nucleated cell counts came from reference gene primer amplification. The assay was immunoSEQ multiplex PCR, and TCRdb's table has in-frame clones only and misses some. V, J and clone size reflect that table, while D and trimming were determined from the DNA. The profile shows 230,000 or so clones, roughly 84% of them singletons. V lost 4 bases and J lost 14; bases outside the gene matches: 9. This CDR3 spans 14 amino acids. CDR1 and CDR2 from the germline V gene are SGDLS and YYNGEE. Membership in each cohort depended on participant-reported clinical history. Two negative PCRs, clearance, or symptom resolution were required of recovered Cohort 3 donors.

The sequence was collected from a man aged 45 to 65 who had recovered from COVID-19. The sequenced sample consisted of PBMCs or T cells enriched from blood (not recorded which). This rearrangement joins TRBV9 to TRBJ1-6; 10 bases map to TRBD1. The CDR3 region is CASSPRTGGSTLHF. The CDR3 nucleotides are TGTGCCAGCAGCCCCCGGACAGGGGGGTCGACCCTCCACTTT.